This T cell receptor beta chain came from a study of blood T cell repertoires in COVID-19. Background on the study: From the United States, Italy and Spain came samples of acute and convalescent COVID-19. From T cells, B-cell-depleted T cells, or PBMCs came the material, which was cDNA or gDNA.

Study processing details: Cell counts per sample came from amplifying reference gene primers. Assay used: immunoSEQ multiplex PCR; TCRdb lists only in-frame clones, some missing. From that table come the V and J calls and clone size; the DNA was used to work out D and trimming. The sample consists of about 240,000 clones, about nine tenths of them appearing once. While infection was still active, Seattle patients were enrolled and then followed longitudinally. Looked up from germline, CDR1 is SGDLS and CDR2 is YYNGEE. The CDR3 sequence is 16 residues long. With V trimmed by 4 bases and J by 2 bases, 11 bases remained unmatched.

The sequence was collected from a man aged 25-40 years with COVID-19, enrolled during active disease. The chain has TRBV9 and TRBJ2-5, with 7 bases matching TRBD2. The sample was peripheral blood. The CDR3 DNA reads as TGTGCCAGCAGCCAGGGTGCGGGGGAAGGGCAAGAGACCCAGTACTTC. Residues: CASSQGAGEGQETQYF.